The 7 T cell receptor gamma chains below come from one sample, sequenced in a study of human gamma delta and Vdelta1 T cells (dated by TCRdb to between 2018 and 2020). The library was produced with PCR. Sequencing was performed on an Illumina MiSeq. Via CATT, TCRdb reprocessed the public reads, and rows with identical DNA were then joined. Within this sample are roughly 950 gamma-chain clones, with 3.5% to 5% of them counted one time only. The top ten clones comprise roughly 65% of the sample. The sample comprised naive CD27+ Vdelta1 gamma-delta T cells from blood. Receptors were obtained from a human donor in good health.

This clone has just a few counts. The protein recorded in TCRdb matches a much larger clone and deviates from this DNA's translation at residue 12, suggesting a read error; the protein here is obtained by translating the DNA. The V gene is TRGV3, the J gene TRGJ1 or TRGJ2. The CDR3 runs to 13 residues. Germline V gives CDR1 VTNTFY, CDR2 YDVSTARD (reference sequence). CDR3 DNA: TGTGCCACCTGGGAGAAGCCAGGGCATAAGAAAATCTTT. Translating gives CATWEKPGHKKIF.

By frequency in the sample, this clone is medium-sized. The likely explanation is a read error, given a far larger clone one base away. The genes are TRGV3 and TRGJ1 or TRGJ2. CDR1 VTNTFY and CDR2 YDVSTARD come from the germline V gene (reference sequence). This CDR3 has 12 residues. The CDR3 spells CAAWDRPFEKLF. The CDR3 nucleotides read TGTGCCGCCTGGGACAGGCCGTTCGAGAAACTCTTT.

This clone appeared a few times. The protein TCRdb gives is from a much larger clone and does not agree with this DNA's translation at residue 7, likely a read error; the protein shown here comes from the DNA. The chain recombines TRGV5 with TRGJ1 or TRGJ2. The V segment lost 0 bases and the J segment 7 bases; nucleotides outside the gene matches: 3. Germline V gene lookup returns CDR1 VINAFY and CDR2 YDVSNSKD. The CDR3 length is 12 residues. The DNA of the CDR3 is TGTGCCACCTGGGACAGGCACTATAAGAAACTCTTT. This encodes CATWDRHYKKLF.

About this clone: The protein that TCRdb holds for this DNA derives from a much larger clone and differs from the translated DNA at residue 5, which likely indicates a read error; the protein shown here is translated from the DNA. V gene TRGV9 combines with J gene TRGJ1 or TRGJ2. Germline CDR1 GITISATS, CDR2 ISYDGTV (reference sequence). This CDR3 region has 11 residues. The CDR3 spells CALWDYYKKLF. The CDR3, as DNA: TGTGCCTTGTGGGATTATTATAAGAAGCTCTTT.

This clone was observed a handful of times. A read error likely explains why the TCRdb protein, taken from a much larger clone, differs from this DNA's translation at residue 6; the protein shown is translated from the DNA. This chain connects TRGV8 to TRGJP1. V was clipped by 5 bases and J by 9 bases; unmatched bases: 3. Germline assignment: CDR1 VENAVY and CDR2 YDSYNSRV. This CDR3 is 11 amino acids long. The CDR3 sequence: CATWGSWFKIF. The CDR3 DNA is TGTGCCACCTGGGGGAGTTGGTTCAAGATATTT.

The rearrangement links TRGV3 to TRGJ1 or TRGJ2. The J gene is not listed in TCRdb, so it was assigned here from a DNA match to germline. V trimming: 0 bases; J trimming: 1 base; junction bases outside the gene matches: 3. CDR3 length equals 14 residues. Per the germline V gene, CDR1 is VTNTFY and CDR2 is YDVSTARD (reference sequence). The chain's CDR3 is CATWDRPNYYKKLF. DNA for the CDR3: TGTGCCACCTGGGACAGGCCAAATTATTATAAGAAACTCTTT.

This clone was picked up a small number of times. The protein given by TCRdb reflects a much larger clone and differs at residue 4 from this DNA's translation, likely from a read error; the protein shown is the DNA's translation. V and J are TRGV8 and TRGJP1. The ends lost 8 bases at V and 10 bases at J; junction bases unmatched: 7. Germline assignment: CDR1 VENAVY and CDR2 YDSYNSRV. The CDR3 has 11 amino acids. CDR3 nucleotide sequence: TGTGCCACCTTGGGGAATTGGTTCAAGATATTT. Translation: CATLGNWFKIF.